One and the same sample provided the 8 T cell receptor beta chains below, sequenced in a study of spatial heterogeneity in lung cancer. Time point specified: blood at routine non-recurrence follow-up after resection. Using its own MiXCR run on the 5' RACE reads, TCRdb lists one record per CDR3 protein. The table lists 110,000 or so distinct CDR3 sequences, roughly a tenth of them singletons. The sequenced sample was PBMCs, obtained at follow-up. Source of these receptors: a female donor with early-stage non-small cell lung cancer.

This clonotype has a count of ten or more. The CDR3: CASTVYRLAGEPDTQYF. The CDR3 DNA is TGTGCCAGCACCGTTTACCGACTAGCGGGAGAGCCAGATACGCAGTATTTT. The chain carries TRBV2 and TRBJ2-3; TRBD2 agrees at 12 bases. CDR1 is SNHLY, CDR2 FYNNEI, per germline. The J segment lost 4 bases and the V segment lost 7 bases, leaving 12 bases of the junction unmatched. The length of the CDR3 is 17 residues.

The rearrangement uses TRBV11-1 and TRBJ2-1; the D is unclear. Germline V gene data show CDR1 as SGHAT and CDR2 as FQDESV (reference sequence). Trimming left V 3 bases short and J 7 bases short, with 22 bases between. CDR3 length: 17 amino acids. The chain's CDR3 is CASSFSPQMSSTNEQFF. Written as DNA, the CDR3 is TGTGCCAGCAGCTTTAGCCCCCAAATGTCTAGTACGAATGAGCAGTTCTTC.

This clonotype was detected a few times. The rearrangement links TRBV29-1 to TRBJ1-2; unclear D gene. The CDR3 length is 13 residues. Germline lookup yields CDR1 SQVTM and CDR2 ANQGSEA. Between the trimmed V and J ends, which lost 3 bases and 3 bases, there was a span of 11 bases. This chain's CDR3 is CSVETTGDYGYTF. Here the CDR3 DNA reads TGCAGCGTTGAGACCACGGGAGACTATGGCTACACCTTC.

This clonotype was recorded many times. CDR3 DNA sequence: TGCAGCCCTAGCGGGAGGGAAGGGGGAACAGATACGCAGTATTTT. It encodes CSPSGREGGTDTQYF. V usage is TRBV20-1 and J usage is TRBJ2-3; TRBD2 matches at 12 bases. This CDR3 is built from 15 residues. Germline V gene lookup returns CDR1 DFQATT and CDR2 SNEGSKA (reference sequence).

V gene TRBV20-1 combines with J gene TRBJ2-2, with TRBD2 matching 9 bases. The CDR3 totals 19 residues. Trimming at V came to 5 bases and at J to 2 bases, leaving 18 bases not matched to a gene. Looked up from germline, CDR1 is DFQATT and CDR2 is SNEGSKA (reference sequence). In DNA, the CDR3 is TGCAGTGCTCGTCCTCCCACTAGCGGGCCCACAGGAAACACCGGGGAGCTGTTTTTT. This sequence encodes CSARPPTSGPTGNTGELFF.

About this clonotype: The junction and the germline gene differ at one end; a read error may be behind it. V gene TRBV5-1 combines with J gene TRBJ2-2; D is unresolved. This CDR3 is built from 13 residues. Germline lookup yields CDR1 SGHRS and CDR2 YFSETQ. The DNA of the CDR3 is TGCACCAGCAGCTTCATCGTCGTCGGGGAGCTGTTTTTT. Its translation is CTSSFIVVGELFF.

This clonotype has at least ten counts. The V and J genes are TRBV6-2 or TRBV6-3 and TRBJ1-3; D not certain. The CDR3 covers 15 residues. CDR1 is MNHEY, CDR2 SVGEGT, per germline. Trimming shortened V by 6 bases and J by 5 bases, and 17 bases separated the two germline ends. The CDR3 loop is CASRPARGTRNTIYF. The CDR3 DNA is TGTGCCAGCAGACCCGCGCGGGGAACAAGAAACACCATATATTTT.

The chain has TRBV5-4 and TRBJ2-1; tentative D call: TRBD2 (6 bases). There are 13 residues in the CDR3. Germline V gene lookup returns CDR1 SGHNT and CDR2 YYREEE (reference sequence). V was trimmed by 9 bases and J by 6 bases, leaving 16 bases between them. The CDR3 reads CAIGVGLFNEQFF. The CDR3 DNA reads TGTGCCATTGGTGTGGGACTGTTCAATGAGCAGTTCTTC.